These 8 T cell receptor beta chains share one sample of origin, sequenced in a study of shared clonotypes between healthy human individuals. TCRdb's copy holds only in-frame clones and misses some; the assay was immunoSEQ multiplex PCR. The data contain roughly 1 million clones, about 76% of them seen just once; the ten biggest clones take up approximately 1.3%. Input material: memory CD4+ T cells sorted from blood. The subset here: CD45RA-negative fraction. The receptors come from a man younger than 35 in good health.

This chain joins TRBV7-2 and TRBJ1-1, with 7 bases identical to TRBD1. Trimming removed 5 bases from V and 4 bases from J; junction bases left unmatched: 10. This CDR3 contains 15 residues. Germline CDR1 reads SGHTA; CDR2 reads FQGNSA. In nucleotides, the CDR3 is TGTGCCAGCAGCGCTTGGACAGGTTCGGGCACTGAAGCTTTCTTT. Its translation: CASSAWTGSGTEAFF.

In the case of this clone: The same CDR3 is also encoded by other DNA sequences in this sample. This chain joins TRBV5-1 and TRBJ2-5; D possibly corresponds to TRBD2 (5 bases). V lost 0 bases to trimming and J lost 5 bases, with 5 bases between them. The V gene's germline CDR1 is SGHRS and CDR2 YFSETQ. The CDR3 has 12 residues. CDR3 bases: TGCGCCAGCAGCTTGGGGAGGGAGACCCAGTACTTC. Protein: CASSLGRETQYF.

A note on this clone: Other DNA sequences of this sample code for an identical CDR3. The CDR3 DNA sequence: TGCGCCAGCAGCTCAAGCTACGAGCAGTACTTC. Protein product: CASSSSYEQYF. The chain couples TRBV5-1 to TRBJ2-7; D not certain. The germline V gene has CDR1 SGHRS and CDR2 YFSETQ. Trimming shortened V by 3 bases and J by 3 bases, and 4 bases separated the two germline ends. The CDR3 covers 11 residues.

The rearrangement links TRBV5-1 to TRBJ2-7, with D possibly TRBD1 on 5 matching bases. V was trimmed by 4 bases and J by 1 base, leaving 18 bases between them. The germline V gene has CDR1 SGHRS and CDR2 YFSETQ. The CDR3 runs to 16 residues. DNA of the CDR3: TGCGCCAGCAGCCCAGATGGCAGGGCGAGATCCTACGAGCAGTACTTC. Amino acids: CASSPDGRARSYEQYF. The complete variable domain, with remaining parts taken from reference TRBV5-1 and TRBJ2-7, reads KAGVTQTPRYLIKTRGQQVTLSCSPISGHRSVSWYQQTPGQGLQFLFEYFSETQRNKGNFPGRFSGRQFSNSRSEMNVSTLELGDSALYLCASSPDGRARSYEQYFGPGTRLTVT.

About this clone: At the DNA level, this CDR3 is encoded by other sequences in the same sample as well. This sequence joins TRBV6-5 and TRBJ1-2; a weak D match, TRBD1 (6 bases). The CDR3 covers 12 residues. The V and J ends lost 7 bases and 8 bases respectively, with 14 bases between them. Per germline, CDR1 MNHEY and CDR2 SVGAGI. This CDR3 is CASKTGAGGYTF. CDR3 bases: TGTGCCAGCAAGACGGGGGCCGGAGGCTACACCTTC.

The chain uses TRBV7-2 and TRBJ1-6; D unclear. CDR3 length: 15 residues. In germline, CDR1 is SGHTA, CDR2 FQGNSA. The V gene lost 1 base and the J gene lost 8 bases, with 12 bases spanning the gap. The CDR3 loop reads CASSLDLGRDSPLHF. The CDR3 region has the DNA TGTGCCAGCAGCTTAGATCTGGGGAGGGATTCACCCCTCCACTTT. Supplemented by reference TRBV7-2 and TRBJ1-6, the full variable domain reads GAGVSQSPSNKVTEKGKDVELRCDPISGHTALYWYRQSLGQGLEFLIYFQGNSAPDKSGLPSDRFSAERTGGSVSTLTIQRTQQEDSAVYLCASSLDLGRDSPLHFGNGTRLTVT.

This clone was counted many times. The rearrangement links TRBV27 to TRBJ1-5; D is unclear. Germline V gene lookup returns CDR1 MNHEY and CDR2 SMNVEV (reference sequence). Trimming shortened V by 6 bases and J by 3 bases, and 12 bases separated the two germline ends. CDR3 length: 14 residues. The chain's CDR3 is CASSPTVDNQPQHF. The DNA for the CDR3 is TGTGCCAGCAGCCCTACCGTTGACAATCAGCCCCAGCATTTT.

The chain recombines TRBV10-2 with TRBJ1-4; perhaps TRBD1 as D (5 bases). There are 16 residues in the CDR3. Germline CDR1 WSHSY, CDR2 SAAADI. Trimming took 0 bases from V and 7 from J, leaving 15 bases between them. CDR3 protein: CASSESNWGMGEKLFF. CDR3 sequence (DNA): TGCGCCAGCAGTGAGTCGAATTGGGGGATGGGTGAAAAACTGTTTTTT.